One and the same sample provided the 28 T cell receptor beta chains below, sequenced in a study of PD-L1 blockade in urothelial cancer. Generated by immunoSEQ multiplex PCR, the TCRdb table keeps only in-frame clones and is missing some. The repertoire includes around 80,000 clones, about 90% of them detected once, and approximately 6% sits in the top ten. The sequencing here drew on PBMCs, taken around atezolizumab (anti-PD-L1) treatment. These receptors all come from a woman in her 70s with urothelial cancer.

In DNA, the CDR3 is TGCGCCAGCAGTGGGGCAACGGGGTACGAGCAGTACTTC. Translating it yields CASSGATGYEQYF. The gene calls are TRBV10-2 and TRBJ2-7; possibly TRBD2 for D (5 bases). The CDR3 has 13 residues. V was clipped by 4 bases and J by 4 bases, with 11 bases between them. CDR1 is WSHSY, CDR2 SAAADI, per germline.

This chain links TRBV4-3 with TRBJ2-1; TRBD2 matches 9 bases. With V trimmed by 0 bases and J by 4 bases, 4 bases remained unmatched. Germline loops: CDR1 LGHNA, CDR2 YSLEER. The CDR3 spans 16 residues. The CDR3 DNA sequence: TGCGCCAGCAGCCAAGAAACCCTAGCGGGGTACAATGAGCAGTTCTTC. It specifies CASSQETLAGYNEQFF.

The chain combines TRBV4-2 with TRBJ2-4; 7 bases fit TRBD1. CDR1 and CDR2 (germline): LGHNA, YNFKEQ. J gave up 6 bases and V 1 base, and 9 bases lay outside the gene matches. The CDR3 sequence is 16 residues long. The CDR3 nucleotides are TGTGCCAGCAGCCAAGGGGGAAGGGGGCATCGAAACATTCAGTACTTC. Translating gives CASSQGGRGHRNIQYF.

This clone was seen a single time. The V and J genes are TRBV14 and TRBJ1-1, with 7 bases identical to TRBD1. Germline values: CDR1 SGHDN, CDR2 FVKESK. Trimming removed 3 bases from V and 5 bases from J; junction bases left unmatched: 12. The CDR3 has 16 amino acids. CDR3 sequence (DNA): TGTGCCAGCAGCCATGAAGGTTGGGACAGAGGAACTGAAGCTTTCTTT. Encoded protein: CASSHEGWDRGTEAFF.

The V call is TRBV5-4, the J call TRBJ2-1, with TRBD2 identical over 8 bases. This CDR3 region has 14 residues. The trim removed 0 bases at V and 8 bases at J, leaving 4 bases unmatched. Germline assignment: CDR1 SGHNT and CDR2 YYREEE (reference sequence). CDR3 bases: TGTGCCAGCAGCTTGGCGGGGGGGGCTTATGAGCAGTTCTTC. Protein product: CASSLAGGAYEQFF.

V gene TRBV4-3 combines with J gene TRBJ2-7; 8 positions match TRBD2. The J segment lost 2 bases and the V segment lost 4 bases, leaving 1 base of the junction unmatched. The CDR3 runs to 13 residues. From germline, CDR1 is LGHNA and CDR2 YSLEER. The CDR3 DNA follows: TGCGCCAGCAGCCCGGGACTAGCCTACGAGCAGTACTTC. Its protein product is CASSPGLAYEQYF.

DNA of the CDR3: TGCGCCAGCGGAACCGGGACTAGCGGGGGGGTGTACGAGCAGTACTTC. Protein sequence: CASGTGTSGGVYEQYF. J is TRBJ2-7 and V is TRBV4-3; 16 positions match TRBD2. Germline V gene data show CDR1 as LGHNA and CDR2 as YSLEER. Trimming at V came to 8 bases and at J to 4 bases, leaving 8 bases not matched to a gene. This CDR3 has 16 amino acids.

The chain carries TRBV2 and TRBJ2-7, with a weak D call TRBD1 (6 bases). The CDR3 sequence is 18 residues long. The ends were cut back, 1 base at V and 1 base at J, with 20 bases in the middle. Per germline, CDR1 SNHLY and CDR2 FYNNEI. The CDR3 DNA reads TGTGCCAGCAGTGAAGACAGTGGTTTTACAGGGTGGTCCTACGAGCAGTACTTC. Protein sequence: CASSEDSGFTGWSYEQYF.

The chain recombines TRBV5-1 with TRBJ2-5; the D gene is possibly TRBD2 (5 bases). The CDR3 is 15 residues long. Germline CDR1 and CDR2: SGHRS and YFSETQ. Deletions cut 1 base from V and 5 bases from J, with 15 bases between. The CDR3 sequence is CASSLRPIGGETQYF. DNA for the CDR3: TGCGCCAGCAGCTTGCGCCCTATCGGCGGGGAGACCCAGTACTTC.

This chain joins TRBV5-6 and TRBJ2-3; D is uncertain. CDR3 size: 12 residues. Germline V gene lookup returns CDR1 SGHDT and CDR2 YYEEEE. The V end lost 3 bases, the J end lost 10 bases, and 12 bases lay between the germline ends. DNA of the CDR3: TGTGCCAGCAGCTCCCCACTTAGTTCGCAGTATTTT. It translates to CASSSPLSSQYF.

This sequence joins TRBV4-2 and TRBJ2-3; D is unresolved. Germline loops: CDR1 LGHNA, CDR2 YNFKEQ. The V end lost 1 base, the J end lost 0 bases, and 8 bases lay between the germline ends. The CDR3 totals 15 residues. As DNA, the CDR3 is TGTGCCAGCAGCCAAGGAGCCCCTAGCACAGATACGCAGTATTTT. As protein: CASSQGAPSTDTQYF.

For this clone: Other DNA sequences in this specimen translate into the identical CDR3. The chain carries TRBV7-9 and TRBJ2-3; D possibly corresponds to TRBD1 (5 bases). The CDR3 totals 15 residues. Germline-derived CDR1 and CDR2 are SEHNR and FQNEAQ (reference sequence). V lost 1 base, J lost 4 bases, and 12 bases lay in between. The CDR3 here is CASSLGLQGADTQYF. The CDR3 DNA is TGTGCCAGCAGCTTAGGACTGCAGGGTGCAGATACGCAGTATTTT.

This clone appeared a few times. The chain has TRBV7-9 and TRBJ2-7; 10 nucleotides match TRBD2. The CDR3 covers 15 residues. The V gene's germline CDR1 is SEHNR and CDR2 FQNEAQ (reference sequence). V shed 8 bases, J shed 3 bases, and the junction held 10 bases outside the gene matches. The CDR3, as DNA: TGTGCCAGCCAGATCCTAGCGGGGGCTAACTACGAGCAGTACTTC. Its translation is CASQILAGANYEQYF.

This sequence joins TRBV5-5 and TRBJ1-4; 9 bases line up with TRBD1. V shed 4 bases and J 7 bases; nucleotides not matched to a gene: 5. The CDR3 runs to 14 residues. Germline V CDR1 and CDR2: SGHKS, YYEKEE (reference sequence). DNA of the CDR3: TGTGCCAGCAGCAGGCCGGGACAGGGTGAAAAACTGTTTTTT. Translated, it gives CASSRPGQGEKLFF.

The CDR3 nucleotides read TGTGCCAGCAGCACGGACAGGAGGAGGTACACCTTC. Residues: CASSTDRRRYTF. The V and J genes are TRBV5-6 and TRBJ1-2, with 7 bases lining up with TRBD1. Germline V gene sequence: CDR1 SGHDT, CDR2 YYEEEE. This CDR3 region has 12 residues. Trimming removed 4 bases from V and 11 bases from J; junction bases left unmatched: 8.

The chain has TRBV27 and TRBJ1-6, with no clear D. V shed 0 bases and J shed 6 bases, with 6 bases lying between them. There are 14 residues in the CDR3. CDR1 and CDR2 from the germline V gene are MNHEY and SMNVEV (reference sequence). CDR3 DNA: TGTGCCAGCAGTTTATCACGAGCTAATTCACCCCTCCACTTT. Protein sequence: CASSLSRANSPLHF.

The CDR3 DNA follows: TGCGCCAGCTCACAGGAACTGAACACTGAAGCTTTCTTT. As protein: CASSQELNTEAFF. The genes are TRBV5-1 and TRBJ1-1, with TRBD1 as a possible D gene (5 bases). Looked up from germline, CDR1 is SGHRS and CDR2 is YFSETQ. V gave up 7 bases and J gave up 0 bases, with 10 bases separating them. CDR3 length: 13 residues.

The J gene is TRBJ1-5, the V gene TRBV19; TRBD1 aligns across 8 bases. CDR1 and CDR2 from the germline V gene are LNHDA and SQIVND (reference sequence). V lost 6 bases, J lost 4 bases, and 11 bases stayed unmatched. The CDR3 loop spans 16 amino acids. For the CDR3, the DNA is TGTGCCAGTAGGCTCGGGGTAGGACAGGGTAATCAGCCCCAGCATTTT. Its protein is CASRLGVGQGNQPQHF.

This sequence joins TRBV29-1 and TRBJ2-7, with 10 positions matching TRBD2. J was trimmed by 0 bases and V by 2 bases; bases with no gene match: 10. CDR1 and CDR2 (germline): SQVTM, ANQGSEA. CDR3 length: 17 amino acids. The CDR3 loop reads CSVEPLRTSGNSYEQYF. As DNA, the CDR3 is TGCAGCGTTGAACCCCTCCGAACTAGCGGGAACTCCTACGAGCAGTACTTC.

The rearrangement joins TRBV18 to TRBJ1-1; D call uncertain. Germline V gene data show CDR1 as KGHSH and CDR2 as LQKENI. The CDR3 extends over 14 amino acids. V lost 3 bases, J lost 1 base, and 9 bases lay in between. CDR3 loop: CASSPAGSNTEAFF. CDR3 DNA: TGTGCCAGCTCACCGGCGGGGTCGAACACTGAAGCTTTCTTT.

The chain has TRBV9 and TRBJ1-3; weak D call: TRBD1 (5 bases). The CDR3 runs 15 residues. Germline lookup yields CDR1 SGDLS and CDR2 YYNGEE. The germline V and J ends were trimmed by 0 bases and 4 bases, with 11 bases remaining between them. The CDR3 protein is CASSVGRGWGNTIYF. In nucleotides, the CDR3 is TGTGCCAGCAGCGTAGGTAGGGGATGGGGAAACACCATATATTTT.

This chain connects TRBV7-2 to TRBJ2-3; 10 bases align to TRBD2. This CDR3 is built from 17 residues. V trimming: 1 base; J trimming: 1 base; junction bases outside the gene matches: 5. The germline CDR1 and CDR2 sequences are SGHTA and FQGNSA. The CDR3 sequence is CASSLGAGGLGTDTQYF. CDR3 coding DNA: TGTGCCAGCAGCTTAGGAGCGGGGGGGTTGGGCACAGATACGCAGTATTTT. The full variable domain, with the rest looked up from reference TRBV7-2 and TRBJ2-3, is GAGVSQSPSNKVTEKGKDVELRCDPISGHTALYWYRQSLGQGLEFLIYFQGNSAPDKSGLPSDRFSAERTGGSVSTLTIQRTQQEDSAVYLCASSLGAGGLGTDTQYFGPGTRLTVL.

The genes are TRBV7-2 and TRBJ2-1; TRBD2 is a possible D gene (5 bases). The CDR3 covers 15 residues. Germline CDR1 is SGHTA and CDR2 is FQGNSA. V was trimmed by 4 bases and J by 8 bases, leaving 18 bases between them. CDR3 in amino acids: CASSSGYIVIDEQFF. The DNA of the CDR3 is TGTGCCAGCAGCTCGGGGTACATCGTGATCGATGAGCAGTTCTTC.

The chain combines TRBV10-3 with TRBJ2-3, with 7 positions matching TRBD2. With V trimmed by 11 bases and J by 2 bases, 19 bases remained unmatched. The CDR3 has 17 residues. CDR1 ENHRY and CDR2 SYGVKD come from the germline V gene. The CDR3 bases are TGTGCCGCCCATCCAGGCGGGGGAAGTATGCCCACAGATACGCAGTATTTT. Amino acid sequence: CAAHPGGGSMPTDTQYF.

On this clone itself: At one end the junction does not follow the germline gene, possibly because of a read error. The chain carries TRBV7-8 and TRBJ2-5, with 10 bases fitting TRBD2. This CDR3 has 16 amino acids. In germline, CDR1 is SGHVS, CDR2 FQNEAQ. CDR3 DNA sequence: TGTGCCAGCAGCCTTGACGGACTAGCGGACCAGGAGACCCAGTACTTC. This sequence encodes CASSLDGLADQETQYF. Looking up the rest from reference TRBV7-8 and TRBJ2-5 gives the full variable domain: GAGVSQSPRYKVAKRGQDVALRCDPISGHVSLFWYQQALGQGPEFLTYFQNEAQLDKSGLPSDRFFAERPEGSVSTLKIQRTQQEDSAVYLCASSLDGLADQETQYFGPGTRLLVL.

The genes are TRBV19 and TRBJ2-2; TRBD2 matches 7 bases. The germline gives CDR1 LNHDA, CDR2 SQIVND (reference sequence). This CDR3 comprises 15 residues. The V segment lost 5 bases and the J segment 1 base; nucleotides outside the gene matches: 4. The CDR3 DNA follows: TGTGCCAGTAGTTCGCTAGCGGTGAACACCGGGGAGCTGTTTTTT. Translating it yields CASSSLAVNTGELFF.

The chain combines TRBV7-9 with TRBJ2-6, with D possibly TRBD2 on 5 matching bases. Germline CDR1 reads SEHNR; CDR2 reads FQNEAQ (reference sequence). The CDR3 totals 18 residues. V gave up 3 bases and J gave up 0 bases, with 15 bases separating them. The CDR3 DNA is TGTGCCAGCAGCTTCCGAGGAGGACCTAGCTCTGGGGCCAACGTCCTGACTTTC. Its translation is CASSFRGGPSSGANVLTF. The variable domain in full, with the rest retrieved from reference TRBV7-9 and TRBJ2-6, is DTGVSQNPRHKITKRGQNVTFRCDPISEHNRLYWYRQTLGQGPEFLTYFQNEAQLEKSRLLSDRFSAERPKGSFSTLEIQRTEQGDSAMYLCASSFRGGPSSGANVLTFGAGSRLTVL.

CDR3 sequence (DNA): TGCGCCAGCAGCCACCAAGCGGGGTCTCCGGAGCAGTACTTC. As protein: CASSHQAGSPEQYF. V usage is TRBV4-3 and J usage is TRBJ2-7; 7 nucleotides agree with TRBD2. The CDR3 is made up of 14 amino acids. The trim removed 3 bases at V and 7 bases at J, leaving 9 bases unmatched. Germline V gene data show CDR1 as LGHNA and CDR2 as YSLEER.